This entry lists 26 T cell receptor beta chains sequenced from one sample in a study of blood T cell repertoires in COVID-19. The table came from immunoSEQ multiplex PCR; TCRdb's copy has only in-frame clones and leaves some out. The data contain 400,000 to 450,000 clones, roughly 90% of them singletons. Input material: peripheral blood. Receptors originate from a man between 18 and 29 years old with COVID-19, enrolled during active disease.

This clone was recorded once. The J gene is TRBJ2-1, the V gene TRBV5-1, with D perhaps TRBD1 (6 bases). Germline V gives CDR1 SGHRS, CDR2 YFSETQ. Trimming shortened V by 4 bases and J by 4 bases, and 9 bases separated the two germline ends. The CDR3 has 13 residues. CDR3 sequence reads: CASSRGIYNEQFF. In DNA form, the CDR3 reads TGCGCCAGCAGCAGGGGGATTTACAATGAGCAGTTCTTC.

The rearrangement links TRBV6-5 to TRBJ1-2; no firm D call. Per the germline V gene, CDR1 is MNHEY and CDR2 is SVGAGI. V was shortened by 8 bases and J by 0 bases, with 10 bases between the two germline ends. The CDR3 runs 13 residues. This CDR3 is CASRLQANYGYTF. The DNA of the CDR3 is TGTGCCAGCCGCTTACAAGCTAACTATGGCTACACCTTC.

The DNA of the CDR3 is TGTGCCAGCACGTCCGGGGGAGGGCTCTACAATGAGCAGTTCTTC. Its translation: CASTSGGGLYNEQFF. This chain joins TRBV5-4 and TRBJ2-1; 7 nucleotides align to TRBD2. This CDR3 has 15 residues. The ends lost 6 bases at V and 3 bases at J; junction bases unmatched: 9. CDR1 is SGHNT and CDR2 is YYREEE in the germline V gene (reference sequence).

This clone was recorded only once. This chain uses TRBV7-7 with TRBJ1-1; D remains ambiguous. This CDR3 is built from 12 residues. Per the germline V gene, CDR1 is SSHAT and CDR2 is FNYEAQ (reference sequence). CDR3 sequence reads: CATDDCGTEAFF. The CDR3 DNA is TGTGCTACCGATGACTGCGGGACTGAAGCTTTCTTT.

The V and J genes are TRBV6-5 and TRBJ1-1, with D possibly TRBD1 on 5 matching bases. The germline V and J ends were trimmed by 9 bases and 2 bases, with 16 bases remaining between them. From germline, CDR1 is MNHEY and CDR2 SVGAGI. The CDR3 has 14 residues. The CDR3 DNA reads as TGTGCCAGTTACGACATAAGGGGCAACACTGAAGCTTTCTTT. As protein: CASYDIRGNTEAFF.

V and J are TRBV7-9 and TRBJ2-7; maybe TRBD1 (5 bases). The CDR3 contains 13 residues. CDR1 SEHNR and CDR2 FQNEAQ come from the germline V gene (reference sequence). The germline V and J ends were trimmed by 7 bases and 0 bases, with 10 bases remaining between them. CDR3 sequence reads: CASNLRDSYEQYF. In DNA form, the CDR3 reads TGTGCCAGCAACCTCAGGGACTCCTACGAGCAGTACTTC.

The chain employs TRBV30 and TRBJ2-1; the D gene is possibly TRBD2 (5 bases). Trimming left V 0 bases short and J 7 bases short, with 13 bases between. Germline values: CDR1 GTSNPN, CDR2 SVGIG (reference sequence). The CDR3 consists of 14 residues. CDR3 in DNA: TGTGCCTGGAGTGTGCTCGAGGGCTGGAATGAGCAGTTCTTC. Its translation is CAWSVLEGWNEQFF.

In this sample, this clone turned up a few times. The rearrangement uses TRBV24-1 and TRBJ1-2, with D tentatively TRBD1 (5 bases). The germline CDR1 and CDR2 sequences are KGHDR and SFDVKD. The CDR3 spans 14 residues. Trimming removed 6 bases from V and 1 base from J, with 11 bases in between. DNA for the CDR3: TGTGCCACCAGTAAGGCAGGGCTTAACTATGGCTACACCTTC. Its protein is CATSKAGLNYGYTF.

The chain is built from TRBV18 and TRBJ2-7, with TRBD2 as a possible D gene (6 bases). Germline CDR1 and CDR2: KGHSH and LQKENI. The CDR3 contains 16 residues. Trimming pared 3 bases from V and 7 bases from J, leaving 22 bases between. The CDR3: CASSPEAGPDYGEQYF. CDR3 bases: TGTGCCAGCTCACCGGAGGCGGGGCCGGATTACGGTGAGCAGTACTTC.

V usage is TRBV24-1 and J usage is TRBJ2-7; the match to TRBD2 covers 9 bases. V lost 5 bases, J lost 6 bases, and 7 bases stayed unmatched. CDR1 and CDR2 from the germline V gene are KGHDR and SFDVKD. The CDR3 loop spans 14 amino acids. The DNA for the CDR3 is TGTGCCACCAGTGCCGAGGGACTAGCACCCGAGCAGTACTTC. Amino acid sequence: CATSAEGLAPEQYF.

The chain is built from TRBV10-1 and TRBJ2-1; a weak D match, TRBD1 (5 bases). V lost 3 bases, J lost 8 bases, and 14 bases lay in between. Germline CDR1 reads WNHNN; CDR2 reads SYGVQD (reference sequence). CDR3 length: 14 amino acids. The CDR3 protein is CASSELSRGDEQFF. CDR3 in DNA: TGCGCCAGCAGTGAATTAAGTAGGGGCGATGAGCAGTTCTTC.

The chain couples TRBV6-5 to TRBJ2-7, with 7 bases aligning to TRBD2. The CDR3 covers 14 residues. Trimming at V came to 6 bases and at J to 1 base, leaving 6 bases not matched to a gene. The germline CDR1 and CDR2 sequences are MNHEY and SVGAGI. The CDR3 sequence is CASRTSASSYEQYF. The CDR3 nucleotides are TGTGCCAGCAGAACTAGCGCGTCTTCCTACGAGCAGTACTTC.

The V and J genes are TRBV3-1 (or the pseudogene TRBV3-2) and TRBJ2-5, with TRBD2 matching over 7 bases. CDR1 LGHDT and CDR2 YNNKEL come from the germline V gene (reference sequence). The CDR3 runs to 15 residues. Trimming removed 3 bases from V and 5 bases from J; junction bases left unmatched: 9. The CDR3 region is CASSQLAASRETQYF. CDR3 coding DNA: TGTGCCAGCAGCCAGCTAGCGGCATCACGGGAGACCCAGTACTTC.

The count of this clone is one. The CDR3 here is CASSPLGLAVYNEQFF. CDR3 bases: TGCGCCAGCAGCCCACTGGGACTAGCGGTTTACAATGAGCAGTTCTTC. V is TRBV4-1 and J is TRBJ2-1, with TRBD2 matching 11 bases. Germline-derived CDR1 and CDR2 are MGHRA and YSYEKL. Trimming took 4 bases from V and 4 from J; bases not matched to a gene: 6. The CDR3 totals 16 residues.

V usage is TRBV4-1 and J usage is TRBJ2-2, with 7 bases lining up with TRBD1. V shed 4 bases, J shed 6 bases, and the junction held 14 bases outside the gene matches. The CDR3 consists of 17 residues. CDR1 is MGHRA and CDR2 is YSYEKL in the germline V gene. DNA for the CDR3: TGCGCCAGCAGCCGAGAGGGACAGATCCAGAGGGCCGGGGAGCTGTTTTTT. Its protein product is CASSREGQIQRAGELFF.

The V and J genes are TRBV3-1 (or the pseudogene TRBV3-2) and TRBJ2-1; 8 nucleotides agree with TRBD2. The CDR3 spans 15 residues. The germline V gene has CDR1 LGHDT and CDR2 YNNKEL (reference sequence). V trimming: 4 bases; J trimming: 8 bases; junction bases outside the gene matches: 10. The CDR3 sequence: CASSRLAGGLDEQFF. The CDR3 bases are TGTGCCAGCAGCCGCCTGGCGGGGGGACTCGATGAGCAGTTCTTC.

For the CDR3, the DNA is TGTGCCAGCAGGGGATACAGGGGGCTGAACACTGAAGCTTTCTTT. Protein: CASRGYRGLNTEAFF. The chain carries TRBV6-5 and TRBJ1-1; 9 nucleotides align to TRBD1. Germline V gene data show CDR1 as MNHEY and CDR2 as SVGAGI. The CDR3 loop spans 15 amino acids. The ends lost 6 bases at V and 0 bases at J; junction bases unmatched: 5.

This clone was observed once. The CDR3 DNA sequence: TGTGCCAGCAGGAAAGGACAGGGTTGGGCCGGGGAGCTGTTTTTT. As protein: CASRKGQGWAGELFF. The chain joins TRBV2 to TRBJ2-2; TRBD1 agrees at 8 bases. The CDR3 runs to 15 residues. The trim removed 6 bases at V and 6 bases at J, leaving 9 bases unmatched. Germline CDR1 SNHLY, CDR2 FYNNEI.

The genes are TRBV5-4 and TRBJ1-2; 10 bases line up with TRBD1. In germline, CDR1 is SGHNT, CDR2 YYREEE (reference sequence). After removal of 5 bases from V and 0 bases from J, the junction contained 7 bases not matched to a gene. This CDR3 region has 16 residues. CDR3 DNA sequence: TGTGCCAGCAGTTCGACAGGGGGCGGAACTAACTATGGCTACACCTTC. It translates to CASSSTGGGTNYGYTF.

This chain uses TRBV6-6 with TRBJ2-7, with D unclear. CDR1 is MNHNY, CDR2 SVGAGI, per germline (reference sequence). Trimming removed 2 bases at V and 9 bases at J, with 23 bases between. This CDR3 contains 16 residues. The CDR3 is CASSYRALEVTPSQYF. The CDR3 bases are TGTGCCAGCAGTTACCGTGCTTTAGAGGTCACACCATCGCAGTACTTC.

The rearrangement uses TRBV10-2 and TRBJ1-4; D perhaps matches TRBD1 (6 bases). CDR3 length: 13 residues. CDR1 is WSHSY and CDR2 is SAAADI in the germline V gene. Trimming cost V 2 bases and J 6 bases, with 7 bases left between them. Here the CDR3 DNA reads TGCGCCAGCAGTGAGACAGGGTATGAAAAACTGTTTTTT. Translated, it gives CASSETGYEKLFF.

The chain recombines TRBV11-2 with TRBJ2-2; 9 bases agree with TRBD1. The CDR3 sequence is 17 residues long. J gave up 3 bases and V 3 bases, and 8 bases lay outside the gene matches. The germline V gene has CDR1 SGHAT and CDR2 FQNNGV. Written as DNA, the CDR3 is TGTGCCAGCAGCTTTGGGACAGGGAATCAACACACCGGGGAGCTGTTTTTT. This translates into CASSFGTGNQHTGELFF.

The chain is built from TRBV6-4 and TRBJ1-1; D gene unclear. The CDR3 is 13 residues long. Germline V gene data show CDR1 as MRHNA and CDR2 as SNTAGT. The germline V and J ends were trimmed by 0 bases and 4 bases, with 6 bases remaining between them. Here the CDR3 reads CASSDSGSTEAFF. The CDR3 DNA is TGTGCCAGCAGTGACTCCGGGAGCACTGAAGCTTTCTTT.

The rearrangement links TRBV11-2 to TRBJ2-5, with no clear D. The CDR3 is 13 amino acids. Germline V gene data show CDR1 as SGHAT and CDR2 as FQNNGV. V dropped 2 bases and J dropped 5 bases, with 9 bases sitting between them. The CDR3: CASSLYYQETQYF. The CDR3 region has the DNA TGTGCCAGCAGCTTATATTATCAGGAGACCCAGTACTTC.

The chain carries TRBV11-2 and TRBJ2-2, with D tentatively TRBD2 (6 bases). Germline V CDR1 and CDR2: SGHAT, FQNNGV. V was pared by 4 bases and J by 1 base, with 7 bases between. The CDR3 is made up of 14 amino acids. The CDR3 loop is CASSWRGNTGELFF. The DNA for the CDR3 is TGTGCCAGCAGCTGGCGGGGGAACACCGGGGAGCTGTTTTTT.

The chain is built from TRBV15 and TRBJ1-4, with 12 bases matching TRBD1. Germline CDR1 reads LNHNV; CDR2 reads YYDKDF (reference sequence). J was trimmed by 10 bases and V by 3 bases; bases with no gene match: 6. There are 15 residues in the CDR3. The CDR3 spells CATSSPGTGGIKLFF. The CDR3 nucleotides are TGTGCCACCAGCAGCCCCGGGACAGGGGGCATAAAACTGTTTTTT.